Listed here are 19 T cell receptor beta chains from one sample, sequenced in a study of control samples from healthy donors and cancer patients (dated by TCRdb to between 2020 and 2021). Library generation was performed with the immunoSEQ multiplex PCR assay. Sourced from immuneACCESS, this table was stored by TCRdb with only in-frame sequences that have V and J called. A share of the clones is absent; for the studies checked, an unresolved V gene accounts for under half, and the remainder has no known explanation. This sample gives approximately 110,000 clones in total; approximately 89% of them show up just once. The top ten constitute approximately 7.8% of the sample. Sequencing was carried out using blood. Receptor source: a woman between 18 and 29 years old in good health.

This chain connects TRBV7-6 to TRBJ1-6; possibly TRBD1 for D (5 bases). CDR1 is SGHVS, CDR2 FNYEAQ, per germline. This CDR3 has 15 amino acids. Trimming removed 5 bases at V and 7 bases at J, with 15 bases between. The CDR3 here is CASSARDRTNSPLHF. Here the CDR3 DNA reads TGTGCCAGCAGCGCAAGGGACCGAACAAATTCACCCCTCCACTTT.

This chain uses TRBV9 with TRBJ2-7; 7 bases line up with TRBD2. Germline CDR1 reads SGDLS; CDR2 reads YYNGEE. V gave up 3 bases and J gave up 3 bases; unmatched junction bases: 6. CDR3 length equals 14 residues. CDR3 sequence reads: CASSAAPGGYEQYF. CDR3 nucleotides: TGTGCCAGCAGCGCCGCCCCGGGAGGCTACGAGCAGTACTTC.

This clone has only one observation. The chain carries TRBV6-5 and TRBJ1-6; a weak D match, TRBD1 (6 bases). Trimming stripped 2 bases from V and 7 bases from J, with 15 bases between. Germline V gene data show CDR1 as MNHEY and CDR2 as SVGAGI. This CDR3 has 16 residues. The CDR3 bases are TGTGCCAGCAGTTACAACACAGGGACGGGAAATTCACCCCTCCACTTT. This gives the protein CASSYNTGTGNSPLHF.

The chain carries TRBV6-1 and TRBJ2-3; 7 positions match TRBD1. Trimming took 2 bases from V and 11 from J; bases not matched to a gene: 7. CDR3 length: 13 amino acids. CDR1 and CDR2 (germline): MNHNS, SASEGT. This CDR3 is CASSERQGVKQYF. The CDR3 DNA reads TGTGCCAGCAGTGAAAGACAGGGAGTAAAGCAGTATTTT.

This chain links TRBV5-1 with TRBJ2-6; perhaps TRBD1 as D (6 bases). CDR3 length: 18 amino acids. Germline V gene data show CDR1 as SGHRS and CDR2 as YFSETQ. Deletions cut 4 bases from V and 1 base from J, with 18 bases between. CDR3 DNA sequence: TGCGCCAGCAGCCCTAAGACAGGCCGCGGATCTGGGGCCAACGTCCTGACTTTC. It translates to CASSPKTGRGSGANVLTF.

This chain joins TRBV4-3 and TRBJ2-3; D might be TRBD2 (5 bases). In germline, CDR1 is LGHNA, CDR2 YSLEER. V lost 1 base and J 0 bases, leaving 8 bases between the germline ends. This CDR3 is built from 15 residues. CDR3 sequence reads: CASSQVRASTDTQYF. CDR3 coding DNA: TGCGCCAGCAGCCAAGTGCGGGCTAGCACAGATACGCAGTATTTT.

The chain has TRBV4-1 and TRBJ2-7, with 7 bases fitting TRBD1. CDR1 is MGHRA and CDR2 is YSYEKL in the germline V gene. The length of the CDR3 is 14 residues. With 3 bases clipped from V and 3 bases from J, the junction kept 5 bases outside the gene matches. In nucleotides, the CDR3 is TGCGCCAGCAGCCAGGGGGACAGTTTCTACGAGCAGTACTTC. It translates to CASSQGDSFYEQYF.

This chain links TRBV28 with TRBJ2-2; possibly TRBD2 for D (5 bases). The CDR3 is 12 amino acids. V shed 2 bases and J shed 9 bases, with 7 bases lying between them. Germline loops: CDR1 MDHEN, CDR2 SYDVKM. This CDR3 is CASSLEGRELFF. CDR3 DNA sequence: TGTGCCAGCAGTTTAGAGGGCCGGGAGCTGTTTTTT. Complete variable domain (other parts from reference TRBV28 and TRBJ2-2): DVKVTQSSRYLVKRTGEKVFLECVQDMDHENMFWYRQDPGLGLRLIYFSYDVKMKEKGDIPEGYSVSREKKERFSLILESASTNQTSMYLCASSLEGRELFFGEGSRLTVL.

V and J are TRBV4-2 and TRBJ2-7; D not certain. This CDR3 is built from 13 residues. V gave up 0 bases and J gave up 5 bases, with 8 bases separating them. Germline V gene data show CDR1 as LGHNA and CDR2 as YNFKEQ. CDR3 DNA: TGTGCCAGCAGCCAAGAAAAAGGCGACGAGCAGTACTTC. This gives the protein CASSQEKGDEQYF.

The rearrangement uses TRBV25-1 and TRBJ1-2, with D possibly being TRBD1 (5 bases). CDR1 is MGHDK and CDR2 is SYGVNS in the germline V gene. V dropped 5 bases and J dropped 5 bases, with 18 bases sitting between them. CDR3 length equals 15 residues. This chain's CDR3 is CASSPPGRARYGYTF. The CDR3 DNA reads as TGTGCCAGCAGTCCCCCCGGCAGGGCCCGATATGGCTACACCTTC.

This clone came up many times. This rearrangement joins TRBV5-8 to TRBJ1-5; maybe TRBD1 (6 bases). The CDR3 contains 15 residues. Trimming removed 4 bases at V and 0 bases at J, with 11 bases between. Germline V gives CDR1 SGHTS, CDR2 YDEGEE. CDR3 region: CASSVQGFSNQPQHF. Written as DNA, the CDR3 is TGTGCCAGCAGCGTACAGGGTTTTAGCAATCAGCCCCAGCATTTT. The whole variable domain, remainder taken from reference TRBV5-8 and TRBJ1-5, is EAGVTQSPTHLIKTRGQQATLRCSPISGHTSVYWYQQALGLGLQFLLWYDEGEERNRGNFPPRFSGRQFPNYSSELNVNALELEDSALYLCASSVQGFSNQPQHFGDGTRLSIL.

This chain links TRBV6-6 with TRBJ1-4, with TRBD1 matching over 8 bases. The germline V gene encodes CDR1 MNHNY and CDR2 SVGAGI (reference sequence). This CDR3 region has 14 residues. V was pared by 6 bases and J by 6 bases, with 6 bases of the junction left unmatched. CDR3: CASRATGDDEKLFF. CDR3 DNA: TGTGCCAGCAGAGCGACAGGGGACGATGAAAAACTGTTTTTT.

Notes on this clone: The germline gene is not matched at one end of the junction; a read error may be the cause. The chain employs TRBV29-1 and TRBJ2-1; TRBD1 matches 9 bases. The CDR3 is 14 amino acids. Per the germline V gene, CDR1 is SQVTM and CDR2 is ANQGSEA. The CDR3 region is CSAEQGAFRNEQFF. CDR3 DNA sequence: TGCAGCGCTGAACAGGGGGCCTTTCGGAATGAGCAGTTCTTC.

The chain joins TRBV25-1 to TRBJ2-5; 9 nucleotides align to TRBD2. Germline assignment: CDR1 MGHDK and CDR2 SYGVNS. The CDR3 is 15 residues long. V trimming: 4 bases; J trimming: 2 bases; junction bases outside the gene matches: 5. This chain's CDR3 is CASSAYLAGQETQYF. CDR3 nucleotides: TGTGCCAGCAGTGCCTATCTAGCGGGGCAAGAGACCCAGTACTTC.

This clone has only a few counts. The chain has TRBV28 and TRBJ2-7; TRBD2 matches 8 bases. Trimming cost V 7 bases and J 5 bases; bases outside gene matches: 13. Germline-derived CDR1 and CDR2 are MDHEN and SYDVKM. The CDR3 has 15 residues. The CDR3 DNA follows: TGTGCCAGCACCCCCGGGGGGGCCTGGGTCCACGAGCAGTACTTC. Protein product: CASTPGGAWVHEQYF.

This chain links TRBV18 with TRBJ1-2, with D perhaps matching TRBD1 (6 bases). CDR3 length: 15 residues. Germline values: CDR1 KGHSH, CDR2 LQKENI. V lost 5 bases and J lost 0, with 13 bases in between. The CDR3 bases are TGTGCCAGCTCATCCCATCAGGGGCCTAACTATGGCTACACCTTC. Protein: CASSSHQGPNYGYTF. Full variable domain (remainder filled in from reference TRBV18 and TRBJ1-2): NAGVMQNPRHLVRRRGQEARLRCSPMKGHSHVYWYRQLPEEGLKFMVYLQKENIIDESGMPKERFSAEFPKEGPSILRIQQVVRGDSAAYFCASSSHQGPNYGYTFGSGTRLTVV.

The CDR3 reads CASSKGGNQPQHF. In DNA form, the CDR3 reads TGTGCCAGCAGCAAAGGGGGCAATCAGCCCCAGCATTTT. V is TRBV21-1 and J is TRBJ1-5. TRBV21-1 is given as a pseudogene. The CDR3 covers 13 residues.

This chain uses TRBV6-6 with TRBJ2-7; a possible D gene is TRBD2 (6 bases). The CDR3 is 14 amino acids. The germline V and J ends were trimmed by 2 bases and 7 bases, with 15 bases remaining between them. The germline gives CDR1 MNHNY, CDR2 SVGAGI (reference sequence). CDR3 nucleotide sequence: TGTGCCAGCAGTTACGGGACTGAAGGGTGGGAGCAGTACTTC. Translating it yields CASSYGTEGWEQYF.

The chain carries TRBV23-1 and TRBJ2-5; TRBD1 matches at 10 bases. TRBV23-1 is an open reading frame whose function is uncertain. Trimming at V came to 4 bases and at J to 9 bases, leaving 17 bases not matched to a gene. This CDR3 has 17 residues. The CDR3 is CASSRPGQGPINLAQYF. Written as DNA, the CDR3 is TGCGCCAGCAGTCGGCCGGGACAGGGGCCGATCAATCTGGCCCAGTACTTC.